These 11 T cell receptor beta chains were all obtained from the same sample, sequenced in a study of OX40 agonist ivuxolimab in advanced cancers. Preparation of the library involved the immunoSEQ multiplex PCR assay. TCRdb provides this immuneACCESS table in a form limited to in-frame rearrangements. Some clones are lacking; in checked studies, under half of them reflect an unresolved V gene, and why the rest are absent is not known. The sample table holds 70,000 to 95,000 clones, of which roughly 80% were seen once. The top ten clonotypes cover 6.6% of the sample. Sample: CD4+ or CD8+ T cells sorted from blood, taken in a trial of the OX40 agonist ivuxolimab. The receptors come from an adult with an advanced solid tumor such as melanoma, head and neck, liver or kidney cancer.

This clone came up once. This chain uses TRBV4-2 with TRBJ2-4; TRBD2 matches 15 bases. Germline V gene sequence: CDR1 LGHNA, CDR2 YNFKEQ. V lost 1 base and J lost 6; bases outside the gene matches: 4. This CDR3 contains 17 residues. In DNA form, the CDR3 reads TGTGCCAGCAGCCAAGGGACTAGCGGGGGGGTAGGAAACATTCAGTACTTC. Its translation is CASSQGTSGGVGNIQYF.

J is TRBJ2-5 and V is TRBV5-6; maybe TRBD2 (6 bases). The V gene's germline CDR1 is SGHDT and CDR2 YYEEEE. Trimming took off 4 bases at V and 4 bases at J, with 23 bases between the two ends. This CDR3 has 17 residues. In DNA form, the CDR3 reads TGTGCCAGCAGCCCCGGCGCGGGGACTCGGGAACGAGAGACCCAGTACTTC. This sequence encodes CASSPGAGTRERETQYF. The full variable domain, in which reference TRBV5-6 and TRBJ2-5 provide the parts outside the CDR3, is DAGVTQSPTHLIKTRGQQVTLRCSPKSGHDTVSWYQQALGQGPQFIFQYYEEEERQRGNFPDRFSGHQFPNYSSELNVNALLLGDSALYLCASSPGAGTRERETQYFGPGTRLLVL.

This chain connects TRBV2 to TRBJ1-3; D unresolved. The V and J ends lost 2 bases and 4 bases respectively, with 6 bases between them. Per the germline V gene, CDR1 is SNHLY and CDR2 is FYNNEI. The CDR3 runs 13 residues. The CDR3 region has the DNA TGTGCCAGCAGTGAACGGACCGGAAACACCATATATTTT. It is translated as CASSERTGNTIYF.

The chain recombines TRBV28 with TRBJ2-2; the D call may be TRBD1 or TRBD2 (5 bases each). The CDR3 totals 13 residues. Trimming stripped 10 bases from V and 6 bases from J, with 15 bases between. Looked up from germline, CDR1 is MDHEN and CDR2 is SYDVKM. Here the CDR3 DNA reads TGTGCCACAGGGATAGGAGGACCCGGGGAGCTGTTTTTT. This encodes CATGIGGPGELFF.

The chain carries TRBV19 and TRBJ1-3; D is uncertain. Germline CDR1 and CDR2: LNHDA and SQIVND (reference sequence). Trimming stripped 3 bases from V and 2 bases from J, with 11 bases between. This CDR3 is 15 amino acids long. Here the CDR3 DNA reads TGTGCCAGTAGTATGGTAGGGAGTCCTGGAAACACCATATATTTT. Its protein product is CASSMVGSPGNTIYF.

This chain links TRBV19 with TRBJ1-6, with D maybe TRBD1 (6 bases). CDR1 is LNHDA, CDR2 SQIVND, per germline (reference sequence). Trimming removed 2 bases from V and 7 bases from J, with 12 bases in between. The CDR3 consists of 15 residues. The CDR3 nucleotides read TGTGCCAGTAGTATACGGGGTCAGGGGAATTCACCCCTCCACTTT. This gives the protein CASSIRGQGNSPLHF.

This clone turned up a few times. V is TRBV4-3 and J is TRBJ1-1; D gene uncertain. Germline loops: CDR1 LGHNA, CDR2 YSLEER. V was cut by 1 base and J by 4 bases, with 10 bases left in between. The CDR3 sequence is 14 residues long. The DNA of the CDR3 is TGCGCCAGCAGCCAAGTTGGCGGGTTCACTGAAGCTTTCTTT. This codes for CASSQVGGFTEAFF.

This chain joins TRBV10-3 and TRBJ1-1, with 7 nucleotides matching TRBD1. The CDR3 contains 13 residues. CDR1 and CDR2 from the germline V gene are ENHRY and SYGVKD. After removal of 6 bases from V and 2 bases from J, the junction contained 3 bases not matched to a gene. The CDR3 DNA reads TGTGCCATCAGGGGGACAGTCAACACTGAAGCTTTCTTT. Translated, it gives CAIRGTVNTEAFF.

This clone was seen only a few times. CDR3 loop: CAWSVKVWGNQPQHF. The CDR3 nucleotides are TGTGCCTGGAGTGTTAAGGTCTGGGGCAATCAGCCCCAGCATTTT. The chain is built from TRBV30 and TRBJ1-5; no clear D. Germline V gene sequence: CDR1 GTSNPN, CDR2 SVGIG (reference sequence). The V and J ends lost 0 bases and 2 bases respectively, with 11 bases between them. The CDR3 covers 15 residues.

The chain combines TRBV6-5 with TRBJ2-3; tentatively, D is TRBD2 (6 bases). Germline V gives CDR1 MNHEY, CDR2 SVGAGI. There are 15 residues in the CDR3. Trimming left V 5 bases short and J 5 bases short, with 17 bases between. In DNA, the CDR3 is TGTGCCAGCAGTGCATCACTAGCCGGGGGAGATACGCAGTATTTT. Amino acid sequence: CASSASLAGGDTQYF.

The CDR3 reads CASSPRRLSDEQYV. Written as DNA, the CDR3 is TGTGCCAGCAGCCCACGACGGTTGAGCGACGAGCAGTACGTC. The V call is TRBV7-2, the J call TRBJ2-7, with D unclear. The CDR3 length is 14 residues. In germline, CDR1 is SGHTA, CDR2 FQGNSA. V was shortened by 5 bases and J by 5 bases, with 16 bases between the two germline ends.